This T cell receptor beta chain was profiled in a study of neurological immune-mediated disorders. About the study: A relapsing-remitting course was seen in about 90% of the 34 multiple sclerosis patients and a secondary progressive course in 3.

5'RACE generated cDNA with 10-nucleotide random UMIs. TCRdb reprocessed the 5' RACE reads via MiXCR and lists one record per CDR3 protein. The sample holds tens of thousands of distinct CDR3 sequences, roughly 2.6% seen once. With 1 base removed from V and 4 bases from J, the gap between germline ends came to 14 bases. The CDR3 covers 16 residues. The germline gives CDR1 MNHNS, CDR2 SASEGT. Sequencing was carried out using PBMCs. The sequence came from a woman in her twenties or thirties with multiple sclerosis. This chain connects TRBV6-1 to TRBJ1-5; maybe TRBD1 (6 bases). For the CDR3, the DNA is TGTGCCAGCAGTGAAGTGGCGGGGAGGGGGAATCAGCCCCAGCATTTT. Translating gives CASSEVAGRGNQPQHF.